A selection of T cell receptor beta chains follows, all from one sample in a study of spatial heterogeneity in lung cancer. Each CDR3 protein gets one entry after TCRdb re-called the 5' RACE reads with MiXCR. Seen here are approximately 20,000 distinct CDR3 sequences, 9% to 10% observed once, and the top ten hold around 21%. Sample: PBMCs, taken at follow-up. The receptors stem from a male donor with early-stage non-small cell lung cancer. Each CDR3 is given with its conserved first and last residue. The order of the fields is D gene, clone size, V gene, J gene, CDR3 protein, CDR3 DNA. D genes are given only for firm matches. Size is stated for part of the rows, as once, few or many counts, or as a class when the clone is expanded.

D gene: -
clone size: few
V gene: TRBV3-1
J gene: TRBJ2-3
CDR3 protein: CASSQVGGTDTQYF
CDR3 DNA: TGTGCCAGCAGCCAAGTGGGGGGCACAGATACGCAGTATTTT

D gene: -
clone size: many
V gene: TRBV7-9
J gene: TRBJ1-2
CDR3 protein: CASRTYRGGLDGYTF
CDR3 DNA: TGTGCCAGCAGGACATATAGGGGGGGACTGGATGGCTACACCTTC

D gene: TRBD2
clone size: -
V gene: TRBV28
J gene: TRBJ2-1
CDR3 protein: CASSSFGTSKGPNYNEQFF
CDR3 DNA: TGTGCCAGCAGTTCCTTTGGGACTAGCAAGGGACCAAACTACAATGAGCAGTTCTTC

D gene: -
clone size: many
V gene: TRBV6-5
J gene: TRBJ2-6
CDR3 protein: CASSYSSGLLWANVLTF
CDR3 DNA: TGTGCCAGCAGTTACTCTTCAGGGTTACTCTGGGCCAACGTCCTGACTTTC

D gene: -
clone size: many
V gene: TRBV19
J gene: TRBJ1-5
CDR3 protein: CASSIRFLQPQHF
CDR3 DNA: TGTGCCAGTAGTATTCGGTTCCTTCAGCCCCAGCATTTT

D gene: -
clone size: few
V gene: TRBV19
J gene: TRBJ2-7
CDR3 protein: CASSMKPNYEQYF
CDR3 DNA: TGTGCCAGTAGTATGAAGCCAAACTACGAGCAGTACTTC

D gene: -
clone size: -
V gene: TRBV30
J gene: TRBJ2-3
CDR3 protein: CAWSLGGSSWTDTQYF
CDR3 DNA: TGTGCCTGGAGCCTGGGTGGGTCTAGTTGGACAGATACGCAGTATTTT

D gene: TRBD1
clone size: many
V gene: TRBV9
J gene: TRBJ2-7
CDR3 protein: CASSPRGGTGEYEQYF
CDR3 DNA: TGTGCCAGCAGTCCCAGGGGCGGGACAGGCGAATACGAGCAGTACTTC

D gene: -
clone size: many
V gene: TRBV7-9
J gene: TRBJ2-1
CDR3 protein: CASSSLTSSGDEQFF
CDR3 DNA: TGTGCCAGCAGCTCCCTGACTAGCTCAGGGGATGAGCAGTTCTTC

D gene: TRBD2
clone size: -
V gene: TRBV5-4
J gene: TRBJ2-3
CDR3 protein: CASSLVLAGGGDTQYF
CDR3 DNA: TGTGCCAGCAGCTTGGTCCTAGCGGGAGGGGGAGATACGCAGTATTTT

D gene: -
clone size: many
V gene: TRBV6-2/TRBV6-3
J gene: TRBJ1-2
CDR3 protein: CASSWVAGYTF
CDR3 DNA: TGTGCCAGCAGTTGGGTTGCTGGCTACACCTTC

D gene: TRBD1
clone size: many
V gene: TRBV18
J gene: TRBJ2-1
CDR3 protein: CASSESRDSHLYDEQFF
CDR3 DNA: TGTGCCAGCTCCGAAAGCCGGGACAGCCACCTTTACGATGAGCAGTTCTTC

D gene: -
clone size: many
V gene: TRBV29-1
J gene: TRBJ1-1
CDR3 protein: CSVEGKGGDTEAFF
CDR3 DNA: TGCAGCGTTGAAGGAAAGGGTGGGGATACTGAAGCTTTCTTT

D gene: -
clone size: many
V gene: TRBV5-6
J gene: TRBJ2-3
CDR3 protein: CASSEDTDTQYF
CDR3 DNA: TGTGCCAGCAGCGAAGACACAGATACGCAGTATTTT

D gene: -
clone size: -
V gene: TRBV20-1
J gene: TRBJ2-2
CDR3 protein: CSARDSGRAGAGELFF
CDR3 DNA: TGCAGTGCTAGAGATTCAGGCAGGGCCGGTGCCGGGGAGCTGTTTTTT

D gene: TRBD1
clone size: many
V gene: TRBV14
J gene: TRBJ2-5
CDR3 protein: CASSFYRGETQYF
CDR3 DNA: TGTGCCAGCAGCTTCTACAGGGGCGAGACCCAGTACTTC

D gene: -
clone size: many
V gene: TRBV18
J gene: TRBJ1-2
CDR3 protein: CASSPDLYGYTF
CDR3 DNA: TGTGCCAGCTCACCAGACCTCTATGGCTACACCTTC

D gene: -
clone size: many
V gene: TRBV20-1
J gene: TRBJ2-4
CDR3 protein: CSAREGGVAKNIQYF
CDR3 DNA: TGCAGTGCTAGAGAAGGGGGGGTAGCCAAAAACATTCAGTACTTC

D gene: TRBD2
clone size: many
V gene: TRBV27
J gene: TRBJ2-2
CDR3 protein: CASSLSGGLADLAGELFF
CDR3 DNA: TGTGCCAGCAGTTTATCGGGGGGACTAGCGGACCTAGCCGGGGAGCTGTTTTTT

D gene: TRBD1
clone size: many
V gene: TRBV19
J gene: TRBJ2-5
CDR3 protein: CASSPRTGSQETQYF
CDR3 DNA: TGTGCCAGTAGTCCCAGGACAGGGTCTCAAGAGACCCAGTACTTC

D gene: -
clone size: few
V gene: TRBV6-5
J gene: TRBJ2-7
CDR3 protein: CASSYQYEQYF
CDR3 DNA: TGTGCCAGCAGTTACCAGTACGAGCAGTACTTC

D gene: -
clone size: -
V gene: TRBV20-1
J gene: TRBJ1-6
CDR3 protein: CSARDSQGSPLHF
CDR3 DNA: TGCAGTGCTAGAGATTCGCAGGGATCACCCCTCCACTTT

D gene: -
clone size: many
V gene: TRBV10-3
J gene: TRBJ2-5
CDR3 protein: CAISDYRKETQYF
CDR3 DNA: TGTGCCATCAGTGACTACAGAAAAGAGACCCAGTACTTC

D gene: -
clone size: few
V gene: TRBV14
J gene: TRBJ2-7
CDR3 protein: CASSQGGRALDEQYF
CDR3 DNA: TGTGCCAGCAGCCAAGGGGGCAGGGCCCTCGACGAGCAGTACTTC

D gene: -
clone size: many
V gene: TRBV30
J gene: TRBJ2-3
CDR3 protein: CAWNLIGLNTQYF
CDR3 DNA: TGTGCCTGGAATCTGATCGGGCTTAATACGCAGTATTTT

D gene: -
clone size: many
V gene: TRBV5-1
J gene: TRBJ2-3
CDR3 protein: CASSSSPGDTQYF
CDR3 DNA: TGCGCCAGCAGCTCTAGCCCGGGGGATACGCAGTATTTT

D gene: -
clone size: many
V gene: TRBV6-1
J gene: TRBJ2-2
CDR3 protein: CASSEAQGFGELFF
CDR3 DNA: TGTGCCAGCAGTGAAGCCCAGGGGTTCGGGGAGCTGTTTTTT